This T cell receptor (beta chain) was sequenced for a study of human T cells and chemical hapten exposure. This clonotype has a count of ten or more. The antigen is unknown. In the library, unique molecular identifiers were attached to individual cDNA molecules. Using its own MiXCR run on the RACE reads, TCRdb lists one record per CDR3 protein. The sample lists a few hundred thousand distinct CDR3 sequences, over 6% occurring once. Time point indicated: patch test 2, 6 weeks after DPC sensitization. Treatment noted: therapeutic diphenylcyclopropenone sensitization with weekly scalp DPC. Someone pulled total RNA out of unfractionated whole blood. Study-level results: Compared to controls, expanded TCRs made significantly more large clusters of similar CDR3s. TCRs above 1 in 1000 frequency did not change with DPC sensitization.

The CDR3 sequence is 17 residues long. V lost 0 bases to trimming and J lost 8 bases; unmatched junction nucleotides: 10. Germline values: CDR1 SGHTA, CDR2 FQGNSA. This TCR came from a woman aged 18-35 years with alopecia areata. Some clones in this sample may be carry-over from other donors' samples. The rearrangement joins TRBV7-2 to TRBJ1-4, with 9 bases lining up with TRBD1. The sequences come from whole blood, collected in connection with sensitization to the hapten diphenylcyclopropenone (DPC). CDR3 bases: TGTGCCAGCAGCTTAGCGGGAAGGACAGGGGCGGACGAAAAACTGTTTTTT. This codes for CASSLAGRTGADEKLFF.